The 20 T cell receptor beta chains in this list originate from one sample, sequenced in a study of blood T cells in healthy people across ages. A second PCR of 7 to 11 cycles used a sample-barcoded 5' primer and a J-beta primer mix. MiXCR, applied by TCRdb to the 5' RACE reads, yields one record per CDR3 protein. The sample holds fewer than 800,000 distinct CDR3 sequences; approximately 31% are singletons and the top ten take just over 15%. The sequencing input was blood. The receptors were gathered from a woman older than 75 in good health.

Details on this clonotype: A single base separates this from a much larger clone, so it may be a read error. This rearrangement joins TRBV2 to TRBJ2-7, with D possibly TRBD1 on 5 matching bases. CDR1 and CDR2 (germline): SNHLY, FYNNEI. This CDR3 contains 14 residues. V was shortened by 4 bases and J by 6 bases, with 16 bases between the two germline ends. The CDR3 loop reads CASSVSRANGEQYF. The CDR3 DNA is TGTGCCAGCAGTGTCTCCAGGGCGAACGGCGAGCAGTACTTC. Full variable domain (outside the CDR3, taken from reference TRBV2 and TRBJ2-7): EPEVTQTPSHQVTQMGQEVILRCVPISNHLYFYWYRQILGQKVEFLVSFYNNEISEKSEIFDDQFSVERPDGSNFTLKIRSTKLEDSAMYFCASSVSRANGEQYFGPGTRLTVT.

This clonotype has a count of ten or more. The chain uses TRBV4-2 and TRBJ2-1; no clear D. The CDR3 runs 16 residues. Germline CDR1 is LGHNA and CDR2 is YNFKEQ. With 3 bases removed from V and 3 bases from J, the gap between germline ends came to 15 bases. The CDR3 nucleotides read TGTGCCAGCAGCCAGATACGTCGGCAGAACTACAATGAGCAGTTCTTC. Its translation is CASSQIRRQNYNEQFF.

This clonotype appeared a few times. This sequence may be a read error, since a much larger clone differs from it by one base. The chain couples TRBV5-1 to TRBJ2-4; D is possibly TRBD1 (5 bases). TRBJ2-7 matches the DNA end more closely, so the J call is doubtful. The V gene's germline CDR1 is SGHRS and CDR2 YFSETQ. The CDR3 sequence is 15 residues long. CDR3 coding DNA: TGCGCCAGCAGCCCAGGGAACTCCTTCTCCGGCGAGCAGTACTTC. It specifies CASSPGNSFSGEQYF.

At least ten counts were recorded for this clonotype. The chain employs TRBV5-1 and TRBJ2-5; TRBD1 matches at 12 bases. V lost 4 bases and J lost 5; bases outside the gene matches: 9. Germline-derived CDR1 and CDR2 are SGHRS and YFSETQ. This CDR3 is built from 16 residues. CDR3 protein: CASSEMGTGGAETQYF. CDR3 sequence (DNA): TGCGCCAGCAGCGAGATGGGGACAGGGGGCGCGGAGACCCAGTACTTC.

About this clonotype: This could be a read error, since a much larger clone is one nucleotide away. The chain combines TRBV6-1 with TRBJ2-1; the D gene is possibly TRBD1 (5 bases). V lost 8 bases and J 5 bases, leaving 19 bases between the germline ends. The germline V gene has CDR1 MNHNS and CDR2 SASEGT. This CDR3 has 15 amino acids. CDR3 DNA: TGTGCCAGCGTACGGTTTAGGGGTACCAACAATGAGCAGTTCTTC. It encodes CASVRFRGTNNEQFF.

At least ten counts were recorded for this clonotype. The chain carries TRBV7-3 and TRBJ2-1; no clear D gene. CDR3 length: 14 residues. V lost 2 bases to trimming and J lost 2 bases, with 7 bases between them. CDR1 is SGHTA and CDR2 is FQGTGA in the germline V gene. The CDR3 here is CASSLGMAYNEQFF. In DNA, the CDR3 is TGTGCCAGCAGCTTAGGGATGGCCTACAATGAGCAGTTCTTC.

This clonotype was counted between two and nine times. Its ends do not fully match the called genes, so a read error is possible. The rearrangement uses TRBV11-3 and TRBJ1-5, with a tentative D call TRBD1 (6 bases). The germline V gene encodes CDR1 SGHNT and CDR2 YENEEA. The CDR3 is made up of 18 amino acids. For the CDR3, the DNA is TGTGCCAGCACCTTAAACCCTGGGGGCGCGAACAACAATCAGCCCCAGCATTTT. It translates to CASTLNPGGANNNQPQHF.

This clonotype was seen ten or more times. A read error is possible here, since a much larger clone lies one base away. The rearrangement links TRBV29-1 to TRBJ2-1; no clear D. CDR1 and CDR2 from the germline V gene are SQVTM and ANQGSEA. The CDR3 spans 12 residues. Trimming cost V 0 bases and J 8 bases, with 8 bases left between them. The CDR3 sequence: CSVEETRDEQFF. For the CDR3, the DNA is TGCAGCGTTGAAGAAACTCGGGATGAGCAGTTCTTC.

As for this clonotype: One junction end disagrees with the germline gene, perhaps due to a read error. The V gene is TRBV6-1, the J gene TRBJ1-5; D is unclear. This CDR3 comprises 13 residues. Per germline, CDR1 MNHNS and CDR2 SASEGT. The CDR3 protein is CACSGRRDQPQHF. CDR3 nucleotides: TGTGCCTGCAGTGGGCGAAGGGATCAGCCCCAGCATTTT.

There are a few counts of this clonotype. The germline gene is not matched at one end of the junction; a read error may be the cause. The chain uses TRBV4-2 and TRBJ2-1; a possible D gene is TRBD2 (5 bases). The length of the CDR3 is 12 residues. The germline V gene has CDR1 LGHNA and CDR2 YNFKEQ. The CDR3 DNA is TGTGGCAGCAGCCGGGACTACAATGAGCAGTTCTTC. Translating gives CGSSRDYNEQFF.

This clonotype was picked up a small number of times. The chain links TRBV3-1 to TRBJ2-7; TRBD1 agrees at 7 bases. The CDR3 covers 17 residues. From germline, CDR1 is LGHDT and CDR2 YNNKEL (reference sequence). J gave up 0 bases and V 3 bases, and 11 bases lay outside the gene matches. This CDR3 reads CASSQTQQGKSSYEQYF. Written as DNA, the CDR3 is TGTGCCAGCAGCCAGACGCAACAGGGGAAAAGCTCCTACGAGCAGTACTTC.

The genes are TRBV11-1 and TRBJ2-1; D ambiguous. Trimming stripped 2 bases from V and 0 bases from J, with 8 bases between. Germline CDR1 and CDR2: SGHAT and FQDESV (reference sequence). This CDR3 is 15 amino acids long. Here the CDR3 DNA reads TGTGCCAGCAGCTTAACGTCAGACTCCTACAATGAGCAGTTCTTC. Its protein product is CASSLTSDSYNEQFF.

This clonotype was detected a few times. V usage is TRBV27 and J usage is TRBJ1-1, with D possibly matching TRBD1 (5 bases). Trimming shortened V by 3 bases and J by 5 bases, and 22 bases separated the two germline ends. The CDR3 loop spans 17 amino acids. The germline CDR1 and CDR2 sequences are MNHEY and SMNVEV (reference sequence). The CDR3 here is CASSFLTTVPKGTEAFF. CDR3 nucleotides: TGTGCCAGCAGTTTTCTCACGACAGTTCCGAAGGGGACTGAAGCTTTCTTT.

This clonotype was seen more than once but under ten times. The V call is TRBV6-1, the J call TRBJ1-2, with D hard to call. Deletions cut 5 bases from V and 2 bases from J, with 24 bases between. Germline CDR1 is MNHNS and CDR2 is SASEGT. This CDR3 contains 18 residues. In DNA form, the CDR3 reads TGTGCCAGCAGTCCTACCCTAGCTCCCAGGAACCCCAACTATGGCTACACCTTC. It translates to CASSPTLAPRNPNYGYTF.

V and J are TRBV13 and TRBJ2-3; 9 nucleotides line up with TRBD2. This CDR3 region has 17 residues. The trim removed 10 bases at V and 5 bases at J, leaving 19 bases unmatched. The germline gives CDR1 PRHDT, CDR2 FYEKMQ (reference sequence). CDR3 region: CATNGPLTSGGGDTQYF. The DNA for the CDR3 is TGTGCCACCAACGGCCCCTTGACTAGCGGTGGTGGAGATACGCAGTATTTT.

This clonotype was detected many times. The gene calls are TRBV7-2 and TRBJ2-7; D remains ambiguous. V was clipped by 2 bases and J by 6 bases, with 5 bases between them. This CDR3 is built from 11 residues. Germline CDR1 and CDR2: SGHTA and FQGNSA. CDR3 loop: CASSLRSEQYF. The CDR3 nucleotides are TGTGCCAGCAGCTTAAGGAGCGAGCAGTACTTC.

Details on this clonotype: A much larger clone is a single base away; this may be a read error. The V and J genes are TRBV5-1 and TRBJ1-3; TRBD1 matches 7 bases. Germline assignment: CDR1 SGHRS and CDR2 YFSETQ. The CDR3 extends over 14 amino acids. CDR3 amino acids: CASSLGTAGSTIYF. DNA of the CDR3: TGCGCCAGCAGCCTCGGGACAGCTGGAAGCACCATATATTTT. The full variable domain, completed using reference TRBV5-1 and TRBJ1-3, is KAGVTQTPRYLIKTRGQQVTLSCSPISGHRSVSWYQQTPGQGLQFLFEYFSETQRNKGNFPGRFSGRQFSNSRSEMNVSTLELGDSALYLCASSLGTAGSTIYFGEGSWLTVV.

The table lists this clonotype with a few counts. The chain carries TRBV6-6 and TRBJ1-6, with D perhaps matching TRBD1 (5 bases). The germline V and J ends were trimmed by 0 bases and 9 bases, with 9 bases remaining between them. The germline V gene has CDR1 MNHNY and CDR2 SVGAGI (reference sequence). The CDR3 is made up of 14 amino acids. In nucleotides, the CDR3 is TGTGCCAGCAGTTACTCGGGGGTAACTTCACCCCTCCACTTT. It encodes CASSYSGVTSPLHF.

This clonotype was observed a few times. The chain is built from TRBV11-2 and TRBJ2-3, with 8 positions matching TRBD2. In germline, CDR1 is SGHAT, CDR2 FQNNGV. This CDR3 has 17 residues. J lost 8 bases, V lost 5 bases, and 18 bases had no gene match. In nucleotides, the CDR3 is TGTGCCAGCAGCCCGGAGGCGGGGGGCCGGGTATACTTTACGCAGTATTTT. Translation gives CASSPEAGGRVYFTQYF.

This chain links TRBV5-5 with TRBJ1-5; TRBD1 might be the D (6 bases). Germline V gene lookup returns CDR1 SGHKS and CDR2 YYEKEE (reference sequence). The V and J ends lost 2 bases and 1 base respectively, with 10 bases between them. The CDR3 runs 15 residues. The CDR3 reads CASSLGGLSNQPQHF. The CDR3 DNA reads as TGTGCCAGCAGCTTAGGGGGTTTGAGCAATCAGCCCCAGCATTTT.